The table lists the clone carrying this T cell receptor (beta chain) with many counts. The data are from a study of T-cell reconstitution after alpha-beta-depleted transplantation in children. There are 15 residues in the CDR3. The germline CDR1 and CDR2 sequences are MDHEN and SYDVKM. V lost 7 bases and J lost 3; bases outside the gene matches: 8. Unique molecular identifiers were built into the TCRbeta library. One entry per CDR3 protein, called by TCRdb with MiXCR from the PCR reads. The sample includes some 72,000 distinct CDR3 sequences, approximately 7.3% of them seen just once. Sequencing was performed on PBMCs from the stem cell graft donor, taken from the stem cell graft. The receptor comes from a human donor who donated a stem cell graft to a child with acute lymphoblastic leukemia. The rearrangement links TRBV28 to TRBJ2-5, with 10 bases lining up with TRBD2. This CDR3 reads CASKKLGTSEETQYF. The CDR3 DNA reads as TGTGCCAGCAAGAAGCTCGGGACTAGCGAAGAGACCCAGTACTTC.